Presented here are 27 T cell receptor beta chains from one specimen sequenced in a study of shared T cell receptors in the human thymus (dated by TCRdb to the early 2020s). Library method: the immunoSEQ multiplex PCR assay. This immuneACCESS table, as held by TCRdb, lists in-frame sequences with V and J called but not all clones. Of the missing ones, under half trace to an unresolved V gene in checked studies; the others have no known cause. The sample table lists hundreds of thousands of clones, roughly 88% of them with a count of one. The ten most abundant clones make up about 0.01% of the sample. This same sample was also taken into another study, of human thymus T cells.

The sample consisted of thymocytes. The receptors originated from a boy less than two years old with a congenital heart defect. Donor details come from another sample of the same person, matched by shared clones.

The CDR3 protein is CASSLVAVQETQYF. CDR3 in DNA: TGTGCCAGCAGCTTGGTGGCGGTCCAAGAGACCCAGTACTTC. The rearrangement uses TRBV5-8 and TRBJ2-5; D uncertain. Germline V gene data show CDR1 as SGHTS and CDR2 as YDEGEE. This CDR3 contains 14 residues. With 0 bases removed from V and 1 base from J, the gap between germline ends came to 7 bases.

The chain joins TRBV2 to TRBJ2-1, with TRBD2 matching over 11 bases. The V gene's germline CDR1 is SNHLY and CDR2 FYNNEI. V shed 5 bases, J shed 8 bases, and the junction held 8 bases outside the gene matches. The length of the CDR3 is 15 residues. The CDR3 protein is CASSRSGRAIDEQFF. The CDR3 bases are TGTGCCAGCAGTCGTAGCGGGAGGGCAATTGATGAGCAGTTCTTC.

This chain uses TRBV13 with TRBJ2-3, with TRBD2 matching 10 bases. CDR3 size: 16 residues. Germline loops: CDR1 PRHDT, CDR2 FYEKMQ (reference sequence). J lost 4 bases, V lost 1 base, and 5 bases had no gene match. The chain's CDR3 is CASSLAASGSPDTQYF. CDR3 sequence (DNA): TGTGCCAGCAGCTTAGCGGCTAGCGGGAGCCCAGATACGCAGTATTTT.

This clone was detected a few times. V is TRBV23-1 and J is TRBJ2-3; 11 bases match TRBD2. TRBV23-1 is labeled an ORF, and its function is uncertain. Unmatched junction bases numbered 4, after V lost 2 bases and J lost 3 bases. The CDR3 has 16 amino acids. The CDR3, as DNA: TGCGCCAGCAGTCAAACTAGCGGGAGTTGGACAGATACGCAGTATTTT. It encodes CASSQTSGSWTDTQYF.

This clone has just one count. V is TRBV28 and J is TRBJ2-1; 8 bases match TRBD2. Trimming took 4 bases from V and 4 from J; bases not matched to a gene: 3. This CDR3 is built from 14 residues. CDR1 is MDHEN, CDR2 SYDVKM, per germline. In nucleotides, the CDR3 is TGTGCCAGCAGTTGGACTAGCACGTACAATGAGCAGTTCTTC. This codes for CASSWTSTYNEQFF.

The rearrangement joins TRBV11-3 to TRBJ2-2, with D possibly being TRBD2 (6 bases). Germline V gene sequence: CDR1 SGHNT, CDR2 YENEEA. CDR3 length equals 18 residues. V was clipped by 0 bases and J by 2 bases, with 16 bases between them. The chain's CDR3 is CASSLDERRGNNTGELFF. CDR3 nucleotide sequence: TGTGCCAGCAGCTTAGATGAGAGGAGGGGCAACAACACCGGGGAGCTGTTTTTT.

The V call is TRBV28, the J call TRBJ1-2; the D gene is possibly TRBD1 (6 bases). V lost 5 bases to trimming and J lost 8 bases, with 24 bases between them. CDR1 is MDHEN, CDR2 SYDVKM, per germline. The CDR3 covers 16 residues. The CDR3: CASSPGRGRGFEGYTF. The CDR3 DNA is TGTGCCAGCAGTCCAGGCCGGGGCAGGGGATTTGAGGGCTACACCTTC.

The V call is TRBV12-2, the J call TRBJ1-2. TRBV12-2 constitutes a pseudogene. CDR3 length equals 15 residues. The CDR3 DNA follows: TGTGCAAGTCGCCCGGGGGGGGTCGACGACTATGGCTACACCTTC. This gives the protein CASRPGGVDDYGYTF.

This chain joins TRBV9 and TRBJ2-3; TRBD2 matches at 8 bases. Germline assignment: CDR1 SGDLS and CDR2 YYNGEE. V shed 0 bases, J shed 4 bases, and the junction held 1 base outside the gene matches. This CDR3 is built from 14 residues. DNA of the CDR3: TGTGCCAGCAGCGTAGCGGGAGGGCCAGATACGCAGTATTTT. This codes for CASSVAGGPDTQYF.

This chain connects TRBV11-2 to TRBJ2-7; possibly TRBD2 for D (6 bases). Trimming cost V 5 bases and J 0 bases, with 17 bases left between them. The germline V gene has CDR1 SGHAT and CDR2 FQNNGV. This CDR3 has 16 residues. The CDR3 coding sequence is TGTGCCAGCAGCCGCCGGGACTCGTCAAGCTCCTACGAGCAGTACTTC. This codes for CASSRRDSSSSYEQYF.

The chain is built from TRBV10-3 and TRBJ1-3; maybe TRBD1 (5 bases). V lost 2 bases, J lost 4 bases, and 12 bases lay in between. CDR1 is ENHRY and CDR2 is SYGVKD in the germline V gene. This CDR3 contains 15 residues. CDR3 nucleotides: TGTGCCATCAGTGAGCGGGGGTTTTCCGGAAACACCATATATTTT. This translates into CAISERGFSGNTIYF.

This chain uses TRBV9 with TRBJ2-1; the match to TRBD2 covers 10 bases. The CDR3 loop spans 18 amino acids. Germline V lookup: CDR1 SGDLS, CDR2 YYNGEE. The trim removed 4 bases at V and 1 base at J, leaving 11 bases unmatched. This chain's CDR3 is CASSNGSGRAQSYNEQFF. CDR3 in DNA: TGTGCCAGCAGCAACGGGAGCGGGAGGGCCCAGTCCTACAATGAGCAGTTCTTC.

The chain couples TRBV7-2 to TRBJ2-7; the match to TRBD2 covers 8 bases. Unmatched junction bases numbered 4, after V lost 2 bases and J lost 4 bases. Per germline, CDR1 SGHTA and CDR2 FQGNSA. The CDR3 sequence is 14 residues long. The CDR3 DNA follows: TGTGCCAGCAGCTTACCGGGACTAGAGTACGAGCAGTACTTC. It yields the protein CASSLPGLEYEQYF.

The chain recombines TRBV28 with TRBJ1-2; a weak D match, TRBD1 (5 bases). The ends were cut back, 4 bases at V and 5 bases at J, with 23 bases in the middle. CDR1 is MDHEN, CDR2 SYDVKM, per germline. There are 17 residues in the CDR3. The CDR3 region is CASSSGPGGVGGYGYTF. The CDR3 DNA reads TGTGCCAGCAGTTCGGGACCGGGGGGGGTTGGCGGGTATGGCTACACCTTC.

V and J are TRBV11-2 and TRBJ2-1; D is ambiguous. The CDR3 extends over 15 amino acids. V gave up 5 bases and J gave up 9 bases, with 20 bases separating them. Germline CDR1 and CDR2: SGHAT and FQNNGV. In nucleotides, the CDR3 is TGTGCCAGCAGCCCCCGCAGGAACAATTTAAGTGAGCAGTTCTTC. As protein: CASSPRRNNLSEQFF.

The CDR3 DNA follows: TGTGCCAGCAGCCACGCGAGGCCTCCGAGGGGGGAGGGTAACTATGGCTACACCTTC. This encodes CASSHARPPRGEGNYGYTF. This chain uses TRBV14 with TRBJ1-2; TRBD1 is a possible D gene (6 bases). The CDR3 is 19 amino acids. Trimming took off 3 bases at V and 1 base at J, with 24 bases between the two ends. Looked up from germline, CDR1 is SGHDN and CDR2 is FVKESK.

The V gene is TRBV12-5, the J gene TRBJ2-5; 11 bases fit TRBD2. Germline values: CDR1 LGHNT, CDR2 FRNRAP. The CDR3 covers 17 residues. J was trimmed by 2 bases and V by 7 bases; bases with no gene match: 12. Written as DNA, the CDR3 is TGTGCTAGTGCCCAGCAGCTAGCGGGAGGCGTGCAAGAGACCCAGTACTTC. Its protein product is CASAQQLAGGVQETQYF.

The V gene is TRBV11-3, the J gene TRBJ2-7; D not certain. The CDR3 consists of 15 residues. V was trimmed by 4 bases and J by 2 bases, leaving 15 bases between them. The germline V gene has CDR1 SGHNT and CDR2 YENEEA. The CDR3 reads CASSSGAVYTYEQYF. DNA of the CDR3: TGTGCCAGCAGCTCCGGCGCGGTATATACCTACGAGCAGTACTTC.

In DNA form, the CDR3 reads TGCGCCAGCAGCCCCGTGGACAGGGTAGGGGAGACCCAGTACTTC. It codes for CASSPVDRVGETQYF. The rearrangement links TRBV5-1 to TRBJ2-5; TRBD1 agrees at 8 bases. The CDR3 extends over 15 amino acids. The V and J ends lost 4 bases and 5 bases, in that order; junction bases with no gene match: 10. Germline V CDR1 and CDR2: SGHRS, YFSETQ.

The V gene is TRBV4-3, the J gene TRBJ2-1; possibly TRBD1 for D (7 bases). V was shortened by 3 bases and J by 9 bases, with 12 bases between the two germline ends. CDR1 is LGHNA, CDR2 YSLEER, per germline. This CDR3 region has 13 residues. The CDR3 spells CASSHPQGGEQFF. The CDR3 DNA is TGCGCCAGCAGCCATCCCCAGGGGGGTGAGCAGTTCTTC.

The V and J genes are TRBV27 and TRBJ2-2; 7 nucleotides match TRBD1. After removal of 5 bases from V and 4 bases from J, the junction contained 19 bases not matched to a gene. Germline assignment: CDR1 MNHEY and CDR2 SMNVEV (reference sequence). The CDR3 contains 19 residues. This chain's CDR3 is CASSNFLLPQGRGTGELFF. The CDR3 region has the DNA TGTGCCAGCAGTAATTTCCTCCTTCCACAGGGGAGAGGCACCGGGGAGCTGTTTTTT.

V usage is TRBV25-1 and J usage is TRBJ1-3; 8 bases align to TRBD1. With 4 bases clipped from V and 0 bases from J, the junction kept 5 bases outside the gene matches. Germline CDR1 and CDR2: MGHDK and SYGVNS. This CDR3 spans 16 amino acids. The CDR3 loop reads CASSADRAFSGNTIYF. CDR3 bases: TGTGCCAGCAGTGCGGACAGGGCGTTCTCTGGAAACACCATATATTTT.

This clone has more than one count but fewer than ten. V is TRBV29-1 and J is TRBJ2-1, with a tentative D call TRBD1 (5 bases). The CDR3 contains 17 residues. The V gene lost 3 bases and the J gene lost 1 base, with 19 bases spanning the gap. The germline CDR1 and CDR2 sequences are SQVTM and ANQGSEA. CDR3 residues: CSVDLGDEPRSYNEQFF. For the CDR3, the DNA is TGCAGCGTTGATCTAGGGGATGAGCCAAGATCCTACAATGAGCAGTTCTTC.

V usage is TRBV2 and J usage is TRBJ2-5; TRBD2 matches 12 bases. J gave up 2 bases and V 0 bases, and 4 bases lay outside the gene matches. Germline CDR1 is SNHLY and CDR2 is FYNNEI. CDR3 length: 17 residues. CDR3 sequence reads: CASSEATSGRPQETQYF. The CDR3 DNA reads as TGTGCCAGCAGTGAAGCGACTAGCGGGAGACCGCAAGAGACCCAGTACTTC.

The gene calls are TRBV19 and TRBJ2-5; TRBD2 agrees at 12 bases. V lost 7 bases and J lost 4; bases outside the gene matches: 10. From germline, CDR1 is LNHDA and CDR2 SQIVND (reference sequence). CDR3 length: 16 residues. The CDR3 DNA sequence: TGTGCCAGTAAGGGTCTAGCGGGAGGGCCGGGAGAGACCCAGTACTTC. It codes for CASKGLAGGPGETQYF.

This clone has a handful of counts. This sequence joins TRBV5-1 and TRBJ2-7; tentatively, D is TRBD2 (6 bases). Looked up from germline, CDR1 is SGHRS and CDR2 is YFSETQ. V was shortened by 1 base and J by 0 bases, with 8 bases between the two germline ends. This CDR3 contains 14 residues. The CDR3 bases are TGCGCCAGCAGCTTGTGCGGGACCTCCTACGAGCAGTACTTC. Translated, it gives CASSLCGTSYEQYF. The full variable domain, completed using reference TRBV5-1 and TRBJ2-7, is KAGVTQTPRYLIKTRGQQVTLSCSPISGHRSVSWYQQTPGQGLQFLFEYFSETQRNKGNFPGRFSGRQFSNSRSEMNVSTLELGDSALYLCASSLCGTSYEQYFGPGTRLTVT.

This clone was found a few times. This chain joins TRBV15 and TRBJ1-3, with 9 bases that match TRBD1. V was pared by 0 bases and J by 3 bases, with 6 bases of the junction left unmatched. CDR3 length: 17 amino acids. Germline lookup yields CDR1 LNHNV and CDR2 YYDKDF (reference sequence). CDR3 residues: CATSRDPRTGDGNTIYF. The CDR3 DNA follows: TGTGCCACCAGCAGAGATCCCCGGACAGGGGATGGAAACACCATATATTTT.